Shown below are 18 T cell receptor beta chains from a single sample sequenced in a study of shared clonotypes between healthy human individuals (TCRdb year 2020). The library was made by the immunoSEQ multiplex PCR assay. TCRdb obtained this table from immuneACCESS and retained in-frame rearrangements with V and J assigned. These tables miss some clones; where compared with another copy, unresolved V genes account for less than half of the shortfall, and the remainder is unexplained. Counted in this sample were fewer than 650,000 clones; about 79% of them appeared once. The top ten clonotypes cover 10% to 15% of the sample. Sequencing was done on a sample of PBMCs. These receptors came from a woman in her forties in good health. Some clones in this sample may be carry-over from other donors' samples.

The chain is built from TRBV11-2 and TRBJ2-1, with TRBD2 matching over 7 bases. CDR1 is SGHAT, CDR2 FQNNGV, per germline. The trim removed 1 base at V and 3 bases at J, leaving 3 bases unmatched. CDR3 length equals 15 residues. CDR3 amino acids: CASSLAGGLYNEQFF. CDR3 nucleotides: TGTGCCAGCAGCTTAGCGGGAGGTCTCTACAATGAGCAGTTCTTC.

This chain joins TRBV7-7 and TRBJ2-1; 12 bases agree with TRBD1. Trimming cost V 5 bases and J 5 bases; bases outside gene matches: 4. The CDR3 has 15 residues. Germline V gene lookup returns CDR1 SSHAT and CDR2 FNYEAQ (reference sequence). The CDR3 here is CASSLGTGGHNEQFF. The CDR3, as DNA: TGTGCCAGCAGCCTAGGGACAGGGGGCCACAATGAGCAGTTCTTC.

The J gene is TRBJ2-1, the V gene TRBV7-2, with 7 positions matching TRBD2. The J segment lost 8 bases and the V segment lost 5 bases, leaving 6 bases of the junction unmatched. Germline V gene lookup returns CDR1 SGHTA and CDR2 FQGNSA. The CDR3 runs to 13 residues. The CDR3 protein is CASSTIAGHEQFF. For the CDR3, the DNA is TGTGCCAGCAGCACCATAGCGGGCCATGAGCAGTTCTTC.

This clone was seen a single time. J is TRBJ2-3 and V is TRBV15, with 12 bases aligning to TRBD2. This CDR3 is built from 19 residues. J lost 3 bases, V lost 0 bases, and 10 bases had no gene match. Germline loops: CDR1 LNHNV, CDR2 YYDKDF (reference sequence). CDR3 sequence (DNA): TGTGCCACCAGCAGAGATTACCCTACACTAGCGGGAGGTACAGATACGCAGTATTTT. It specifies CATSRDYPTLAGGTDTQYF.

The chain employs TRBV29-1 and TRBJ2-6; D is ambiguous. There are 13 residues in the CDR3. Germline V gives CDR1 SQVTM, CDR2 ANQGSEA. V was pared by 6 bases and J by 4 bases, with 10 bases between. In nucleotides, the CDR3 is TGCAGCGTGTACCTTTCCGGGGCCAACGTCCTGACTTTC. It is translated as CSVYLSGANVLTF.

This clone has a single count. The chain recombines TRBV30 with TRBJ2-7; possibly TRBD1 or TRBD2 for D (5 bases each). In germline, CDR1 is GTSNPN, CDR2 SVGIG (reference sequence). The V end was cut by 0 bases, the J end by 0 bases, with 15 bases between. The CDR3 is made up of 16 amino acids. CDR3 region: CAWSVLYAGSSYEQYF. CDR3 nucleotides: TGTGCCTGGAGTGTACTCTACGCAGGGAGCTCCTACGAGCAGTACTTC.

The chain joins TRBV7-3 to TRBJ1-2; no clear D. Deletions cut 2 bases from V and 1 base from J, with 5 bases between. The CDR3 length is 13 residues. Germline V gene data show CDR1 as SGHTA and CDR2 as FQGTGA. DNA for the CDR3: TGTGCCAGCAGCTTAGATGTTAACTATGGCTACACCTTC. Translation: CASSLDVNYGYTF. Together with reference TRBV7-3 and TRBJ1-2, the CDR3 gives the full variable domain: GAGVSQTPSNKVTEKGKYVELRCDPISGHTALYWYRQSLGQGPEFLIYFQGTGAADDSGLPNDRFFAVRPEGSVSTLKIQRTERGDSAVYLCASSLDVNYGYTFGSGTRLTVV.

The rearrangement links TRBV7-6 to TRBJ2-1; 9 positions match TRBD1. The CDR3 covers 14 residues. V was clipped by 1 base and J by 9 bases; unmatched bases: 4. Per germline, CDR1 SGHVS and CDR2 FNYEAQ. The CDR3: CASSLEDRGVEQFF. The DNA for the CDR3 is TGTGCCAGCAGCTTAGAGGACAGGGGTGTTGAGCAGTTCTTC.

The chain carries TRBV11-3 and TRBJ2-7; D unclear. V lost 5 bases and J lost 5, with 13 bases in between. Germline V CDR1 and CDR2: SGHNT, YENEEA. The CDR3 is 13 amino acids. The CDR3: CASSPASSDEQYF. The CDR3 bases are TGTGCCAGCAGCCCCGCTTCGAGTGACGAGCAGTACTTC.

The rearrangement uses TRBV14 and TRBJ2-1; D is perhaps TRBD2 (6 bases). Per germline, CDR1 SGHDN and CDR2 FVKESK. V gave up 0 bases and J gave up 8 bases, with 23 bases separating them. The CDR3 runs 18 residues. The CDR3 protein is CASSQDGVAVASLDEQFF. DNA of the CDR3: TGTGCCAGCAGCCAAGATGGGGTAGCGGTGGCATCTTTGGATGAGCAGTTCTTC.

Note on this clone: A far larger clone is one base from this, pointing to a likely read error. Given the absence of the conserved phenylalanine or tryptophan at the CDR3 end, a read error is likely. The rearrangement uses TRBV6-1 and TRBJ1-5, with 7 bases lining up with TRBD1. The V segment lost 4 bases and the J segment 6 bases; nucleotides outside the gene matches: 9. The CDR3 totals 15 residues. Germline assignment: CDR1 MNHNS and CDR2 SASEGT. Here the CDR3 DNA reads TGTGCCAGCAGTGGGCAGACAGGGCATAGTCAGCCCCAGCATCTT. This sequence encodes CASSGQTGHSQPQHL.

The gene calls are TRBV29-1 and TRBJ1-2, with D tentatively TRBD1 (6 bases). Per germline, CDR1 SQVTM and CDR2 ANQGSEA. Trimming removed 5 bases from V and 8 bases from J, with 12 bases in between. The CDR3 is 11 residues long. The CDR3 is CSVLRGQGYTF. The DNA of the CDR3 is TGCAGCGTTCTCAGGGGTCAGGGCTACACCTTC. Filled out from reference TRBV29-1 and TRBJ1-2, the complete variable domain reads SAVISQKPSRDICQRGTSLTIQCQVDSQVTMMFWYRQQPGQSLTLIATANQGSEATYESGFVIDKFPISRPNLTFSTLTVSNMSPEDSSIYLCSVLRGQGYTFGSGTRLTVV.

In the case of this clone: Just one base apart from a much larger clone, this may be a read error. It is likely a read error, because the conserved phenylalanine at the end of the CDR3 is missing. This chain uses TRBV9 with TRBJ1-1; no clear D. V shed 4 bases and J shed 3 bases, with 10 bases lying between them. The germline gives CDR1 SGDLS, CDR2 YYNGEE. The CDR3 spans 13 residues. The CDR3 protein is CASSTASDTEAFL. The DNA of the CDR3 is TGTGCCAGCAGCACCGCCTCCGACACTGAAGCTTTCCTT.

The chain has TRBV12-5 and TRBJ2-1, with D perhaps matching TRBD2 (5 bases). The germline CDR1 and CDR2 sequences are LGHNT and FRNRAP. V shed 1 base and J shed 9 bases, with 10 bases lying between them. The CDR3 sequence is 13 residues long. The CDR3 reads CASGLGTAFEQFF. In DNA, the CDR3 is TGTGCTAGTGGTTTGGGGACTGCTTTTGAGCAGTTCTTC.

In DNA, the CDR3 is TGTGCCAGCAGTGATCAGGACAAAGAGACCCAGTACTTC. It specifies CASSDQDKETQYF. This sequence joins TRBV2 and TRBJ2-5; a possible D gene is TRBD1 (5 bases). This CDR3 region has 13 residues. V was clipped by 3 bases and J by 3 bases, with 8 bases between them. Germline CDR1 and CDR2: SNHLY and FYNNEI.

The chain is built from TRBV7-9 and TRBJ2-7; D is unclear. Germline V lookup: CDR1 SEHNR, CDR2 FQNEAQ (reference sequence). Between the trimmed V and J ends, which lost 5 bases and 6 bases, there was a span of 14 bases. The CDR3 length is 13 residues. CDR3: CASSKAAGFEQYF. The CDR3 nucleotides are TGTGCCAGCAGCAAGGCCGCCGGTTTCGAGCAGTACTTC.

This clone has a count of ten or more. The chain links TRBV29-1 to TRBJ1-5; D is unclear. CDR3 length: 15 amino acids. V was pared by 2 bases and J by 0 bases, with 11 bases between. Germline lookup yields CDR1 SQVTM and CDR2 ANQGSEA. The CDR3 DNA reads TGCAGCGTTGAATGCGGCAGCCATAGCAATCAGCCCCAGCATTTT. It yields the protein CSVECGSHSNQPQHF.

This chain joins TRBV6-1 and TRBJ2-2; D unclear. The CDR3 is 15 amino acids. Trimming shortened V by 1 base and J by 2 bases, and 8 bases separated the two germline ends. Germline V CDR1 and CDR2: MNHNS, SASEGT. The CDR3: CASSEGPPNTGELFF. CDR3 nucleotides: TGTGCCAGCAGTGAAGGGCCGCCCAACACCGGGGAGCTGTTTTTT.